The 4 T cell receptor beta chains below were found in one sample sequenced in a study of identical twins. TCRdb processed the 5' RACE reads anew with MiXCR; each CDR3 protein has one entry. Counted here are hundreds of thousands of distinct CDR3 sequences, 15% to 20% occurring once; the ten biggest clones make up about 12%. These data also featured in a second study, about T cells expressing NK-cell markers.

Sequenced: PBMCs. All receptors come from a woman aged 18-29 years in good health.

This clonotype was counted only a few times. This chain uses TRBV3-1 with TRBJ2-3; D is ambiguous. V lost 5 bases and J 5 bases, leaving 11 bases between the germline ends. This CDR3 contains 13 residues. Germline V CDR1 and CDR2: LGHDT, YNNKEL (reference sequence). The CDR3 loop reads CASSDQDEDTQYF. DNA of the CDR3: TGTGCCAGCAGCGACCAGGATGAAGATACGCAGTATTTT.

This chain uses TRBV29-1 with TRBJ1-4; D is undetermined. V lost 6 bases, J lost 5 bases, and 13 bases lay in between. This CDR3 contains 13 residues. Germline V gene lookup returns CDR1 SQVTM and CDR2 ANQGSEA. The CDR3 sequence is CSVVQSPNEKLFF. The CDR3 coding sequence is TGCAGCGTAGTACAGTCTCCAAATGAAAAACTGTTTTTT.

This clonotype was found a few times. The chain recombines TRBV4-3 with TRBJ2-7; the D call may be TRBD1 or TRBD2 (5 bases each). V gave up 0 bases and J gave up 3 bases, with 15 bases separating them. CDR3 length: 16 residues. Germline lookup yields CDR1 LGHNA and CDR2 YSLEER. The DNA for the CDR3 is TGCGCCAGCAGCCAAGAGCGGGCACGACAGAGCTACGAGCAGTACTTC. It translates to CASSQERARQSYEQYF.

The V and J genes are TRBV7-9 and TRBJ2-3; 8 bases are a match to TRBD2. Germline CDR1 and CDR2: SEHNR and FQNEAQ (reference sequence). The CDR3 consists of 16 residues. The V gene end was trimmed by 3 bases and the J gene end by 2 bases; junction bases not matched to a gene: 7. CDR3 residues: CASSFQRGGYTDTQYF. The CDR3 DNA is TGTGCCAGCAGCTTCCAACGGGGGGGTTACACAGATACGCAGTATTTT.